Below, 26 T cell receptor beta chains from the same sample are listed, as sequenced in a study of T cell changes during pregnancy in multiple sclerosis. Profiled with immunoSEQ multiplex PCR; TCRdb holds only in-frame clones, not every one. This sample has about 85,000 clones, with roughly nine tenths found just once. The input for sequencing was peripheral blood, taken in the first trimester of pregnancy. Source of these receptors: a female donor with multiple sclerosis, enrolled in a pregnancy study.

In its sample, this clone was seen once. The chain links TRBV7-7 to TRBJ2-5, with 10 bases aligning to TRBD2. The length of the CDR3 is 15 residues. From germline, CDR1 is SSHAT and CDR2 FNYEAQ (reference sequence). Trimming took 4 bases from V and 1 from J; bases not matched to a gene: 3. The CDR3 reads CASSSSSGGQETQYF. The CDR3 nucleotides are TGTGCCAGCAGCTCCTCTAGCGGGGGCCAAGAGACCCAGTACTTC.

The chain couples TRBV19 to TRBJ1-1; no definite D call. The germline gives CDR1 LNHDA, CDR2 SQIVND (reference sequence). V lost 0 bases, J lost 4 bases, and 6 bases lay in between. The CDR3 has 13 residues. In DNA form, the CDR3 reads TGTGCCAGTAGTATAGACCCCGGCACTGAAGCTTTCTTT. This codes for CASSIDPGTEAFF.

The chain is built from TRBV28 and TRBJ2-3; D gene uncertain. Germline values: CDR1 MDHEN, CDR2 SYDVKM. The germline V and J ends were trimmed by 2 bases and 5 bases, with 11 bases remaining between them. The CDR3 is 14 amino acids. The CDR3 DNA is TGTGCCAGCAGTTTAAGCGACTTGAAAGATACGCAGTATTTT. This gives the protein CASSLSDLKDTQYF.

V is TRBV11-3 and J is TRBJ2-1, with a tentative D call TRBD2 (5 bases). Germline V gene data show CDR1 as SGHNT and CDR2 as YENEEA. This CDR3 is 14 amino acids long. Trimming removed 2 bases from V and 3 bases from J, with 8 bases in between. The CDR3 DNA reads TGTGCCAGCAGCTTACGGGGAATCTACAATGAGCAGTTCTTC. Translated, it gives CASSLRGIYNEQFF.

With respect to this clone: At one end, the junction sequence differs from germline, possibly due to a read error. This chain links TRBV7-2 with TRBJ1-1; D is uncertain. Germline V lookup: CDR1 SGHTA, CDR2 FQGNSA. The CDR3 runs 16 residues. The CDR3 sequence: CASSFVPGWGNSEAFF. CDR3 nucleotide sequence: TGTGCCAGCAGCTTTGTCCCGGGATGGGGTAACAGTGAAGCTTTCTTT. Full variable domain (remainder filled in from reference TRBV7-2 and TRBJ1-1): GAGVSQSPSNKVTEKGKDVELRCDPISGHTALYWYRQSLGQGLEFLIYFQGNSAPDKSGLPSDRFSAERTGGSVSTLTIQRTQQEDSAVYLCASSFVPGWGNSEAFFGQGTRLTVV.

The gene calls are TRBV6-5 and TRBJ2-1; perhaps TRBD2 as D (7 bases). CDR3 length: 13 residues. Looked up from germline, CDR1 is MNHEY and CDR2 is SVGAGI. Trimming took off 7 bases at V and 9 bases at J, with 16 bases between the two ends. Written as DNA, the CDR3 is TGTGCCAGCACCAAAGGGGGGGGCACTGAGCAGTTCTTC. Residues: CASTKGGGTEQFF.

V gene TRBV29-1 combines with J gene TRBJ1-1, with 8 positions matching TRBD1. The CDR3 has 15 residues. Germline assignment: CDR1 SQVTM and CDR2 ANQGSEA. After removal of 0 bases from V and 6 bases from J, the junction contained 9 bases not matched to a gene. The CDR3 region is CSVEDLRGRLAEAFF. The CDR3 nucleotides read TGCAGCGTTGAAGACCTCAGGGGGCGCTTAGCTGAAGCTTTCTTT.

V is TRBV6-1 and J is TRBJ1-5; 9 bases are shared with TRBD1. Per the germline V gene, CDR1 is MNHNS and CDR2 is SASEGT. J gave up 3 bases and V 8 bases, and 8 bases lay outside the gene matches. The CDR3 extends over 15 amino acids. CDR3 nucleotides: TGTGCCAGCGGTCGGACAGGGGACTACAATCAGCCCCAGCATTTT. Encoded protein: CASGRTGDYNQPQHF.

V usage is TRBV6-5 and J usage is TRBJ1-3; D may be TRBD1 (5 bases). CDR3 length: 15 residues. V shed 1 base and J shed 0 bases, with 7 bases lying between them. CDR1 is MNHEY, CDR2 SVGAGI, per germline. CDR3 residues: CASSYFGGSGNTIYF. Written as DNA, the CDR3 is TGTGCCAGCAGTTACTTCGGGGGCTCTGGAAACACCATATATTTT.

This clone appeared once. The chain carries TRBV27 and TRBJ2-7, with 11 bases that match TRBD2. CDR1 and CDR2 (germline): MNHEY, SMNVEV (reference sequence). The J segment lost 6 bases and the V segment lost 6 bases, leaving 7 bases of the junction unmatched. The CDR3 covers 14 residues. CDR3 sequence: CASSLSGRAGEQYF. Here the CDR3 DNA reads TGTGCCAGCAGCCTTAGCGGGAGGGCCGGCGAGCAGTACTTC.

The chain couples TRBV14 to TRBJ2-3; D gene unclear. Germline-derived CDR1 and CDR2 are SGHDN and FVKESK. The CDR3 length is 13 residues. V lost 1 base, J lost 6 bases, and 8 bases lay in between. DNA for the CDR3: TGTGCCAGCAGCCAAGGTTTCGGTGATACGCAGTATTTT. It translates to CASSQGFGDTQYF.

The chain is built from TRBV28 and TRBJ1-1, with 7 bases matching TRBD1. The CDR3 spans 12 residues. V was clipped by 7 bases and J by 8 bases; unmatched bases: 7. The V gene's germline CDR1 is MDHEN and CDR2 SYDVKM. The CDR3 DNA reads TGTGCCAGCACTCGGGACAGCTACGAAGCTTTCTTT. As protein: CASTRDSYEAFF.

The chain joins TRBV7-3 to TRBJ2-3, with TRBD1 matching over 7 bases. Trimming removed 5 bases from V and 2 bases from J; junction bases left unmatched: 7. Germline CDR1 SGHTA, CDR2 FQGTGA. The CDR3 extends over 15 amino acids. The CDR3 spells CASSLGQAITDTQYF. DNA of the CDR3: TGTGCCAGCAGCCTCGGACAGGCTATCACAGATACGCAGTATTTT. Variable domain in full (rest from reference TRBV7-3 and TRBJ2-3): GAGVSQTPSNKVTEKGKYVELRCDPISGHTALYWYRQSLGQGPEFLIYFQGTGAADDSGLPNDRFFAVRPEGSVSTLKIQRTERGDSAVYLCASSLGQAITDTQYFGPGTRLTVL.

The rearrangement uses TRBV29-1 and TRBJ2-6; tentatively, D is TRBD2 (6 bases). From germline, CDR1 is SQVTM and CDR2 ANQGSEA. This CDR3 comprises 17 residues. V shed 6 bases and J shed 0 bases, with 18 bases lying between them. The CDR3 is CSVLLRSGGSGANVLTF. In nucleotides, the CDR3 is TGCAGCGTCCTCCTGAGGTCCGGGGGCTCTGGGGCCAACGTCCTGACTTTC.

The chain joins TRBV14 to TRBJ2-1; a weak D match, TRBD1 (5 bases). CDR1 is SGHDN, CDR2 FVKESK, per germline. The CDR3 is 15 amino acids. V lost 5 bases and J 2 bases, leaving 13 bases between the germline ends. The CDR3 spells CASSYAGKAYNEQFF. CDR3 nucleotide sequence: TGTGCCAGCAGCTACGCAGGGAAAGCCTACAATGAGCAGTTCTTC.

This chain connects TRBV5-1 to TRBJ2-1, with D possibly matching TRBD2 (6 bases). Germline lookup yields CDR1 SGHRS and CDR2 YFSETQ. The CDR3 sequence is 15 residues long. V was cut by 0 bases and J by 3 bases, with 10 bases left in between. This chain's CDR3 is CASSLVGGNYNEQFF. The CDR3 DNA sequence: TGCGCCAGCAGCTTGGTAGGCGGGAACTACAATGAGCAGTTCTTC.

This clone was seen only once. The rearrangement joins TRBV10-3 to TRBJ2-7, with a tentative D call TRBD2 (6 bases). Looked up from germline, CDR1 is ENHRY and CDR2 is SYGVKD. There are 14 residues in the CDR3. Trimming stripped 2 bases from V and 7 bases from J, with 15 bases between. Here the CDR3 DNA reads TGTGCCATCAGTGAGCGGAACGGCGGAGGGGAGCAGTACTTC. Encoded protein: CAISERNGGGEQYF.

This chain connects TRBV28 to TRBJ2-2; the D gene is possibly TRBD2 (5 bases). The CDR3 runs to 15 residues. Germline CDR1 MDHEN, CDR2 SYDVKM. V was pared by 6 bases and J by 4 bases, with 15 bases between. CDR3 sequence: CASSQSRGFTGELFF. The CDR3 DNA reads TGTGCCAGCAGCCAAAGTCGCGGGTTCACCGGGGAGCTGTTTTTT.

CDR3 sequence (DNA): TGTGCCAGCAGGGAGGGGCCGGACACCGGGGAGCTGTTTTTT. Its translation: CASREGPDTGELFF. V is TRBV6-5 and J is TRBJ2-2, with D perhaps TRBD2 (6 bases). Germline V CDR1 and CDR2: MNHEY, SVGAGI. The CDR3 runs to 14 residues. Trimming cost V 6 bases and J 3 bases, with 11 bases left between them.

The V and J genes are TRBV2 and TRBJ1-1; 8 bases map to TRBD1. Trimming took 4 bases from V and 4 from J; bases not matched to a gene: 14. The CDR3 consists of 17 residues. The V gene's germline CDR1 is SNHLY and CDR2 FYNNEI. The CDR3 is CASSGDRGGSSGTEAFF. In DNA form, the CDR3 reads TGTGCCAGCAGTGGCGACAGGGGCGGGAGTAGCGGCACTGAAGCTTTCTTT.

The gene calls are TRBV9 and TRBJ2-1; possibly TRBD2 for D (7 bases). Between the trimmed V and J ends, which lost 4 bases and 8 bases, there was a span of 13 bases. CDR1 is SGDLS and CDR2 is YYNGEE in the germline V gene. The CDR3 spans 13 residues. CDR3 sequence reads: CASSPRGGDEQFF. The DNA of the CDR3 is TGTGCCAGCAGCCCCCGAGGGGGGGATGAGCAGTTCTTC.

A remark on this clone: Sequence at one end of the junction differs from germline and may be a read error. The CDR3 DNA is TGCGCCAGCAGTTTGGACGAGGCTGAGCAGTTCTTC. It encodes CASSLDEAEQFF. The chain recombines TRBV5-1 with TRBJ2-1; D gene uncertain. The CDR3 has 12 amino acids. The germline V gene has CDR1 SGHRS and CDR2 YFSETQ.

The genes are TRBV30 and TRBJ1-2; D is unresolved. Per germline, CDR1 GTSNPN and CDR2 SVGIG (reference sequence). There are 11 residues in the CDR3. The ends were cut back, 4 bases at V and 9 bases at J, with 12 bases in the middle. In DNA, the CDR3 is TGTGCCTGGAACTTCCAAACGAGCTACACCTTC. This gives the protein CAWNFQTSYTF. Looking up the rest from reference TRBV30 and TRBJ1-2 gives the full variable domain: SQTIHQWPATLVQPVGSPLSLECTVEGTSNPNLYWYRQAAGRGLQLLFYSVGIGQISSEVPQNLSASRPQDRQFILSSKKLLLSDSGFYLCAWNFQTSYTFGSGTRLTVV.

The V gene is TRBV6-6, the J gene TRBJ1-1; 8 bases are shared with TRBD1. CDR3 size: 16 residues. Germline CDR1 MNHNY, CDR2 SVGAGI (reference sequence). The ends lost 2 bases at V and 0 bases at J; junction bases unmatched: 5. The CDR3 DNA reads as TGTGCCAGCAGTTACCCCAGGGGGCCTTTGAACACTGAAGCTTTCTTT. This codes for CASSYPRGPLNTEAFF.

The chain links TRBV2 to TRBJ1-1; D is uncertain. Germline V gene sequence: CDR1 SNHLY, CDR2 FYNNEI. This CDR3 has 13 residues. V was pared by 4 bases and J by 0 bases, with 6 bases between. The CDR3 DNA reads as TGTGCCAGCAGTGGAGGGATGAACACTGAAGCTTTCTTT. This encodes CASSGGMNTEAFF.

The chain combines TRBV6-1 with TRBJ2-7, with a tentative D call TRBD2 (5 bases). CDR1 is MNHNS, CDR2 SASEGT, per germline. CDR3 length equals 12 residues. V gave up 3 bases and J gave up 4 bases, with 7 bases separating them. The CDR3 spells CASSEPGYEQYF. Here the CDR3 DNA reads TGTGCCAGCAGTGAGCCGGGGTACGAGCAGTACTTC.